The 22 T cell receptor beta chains below were found in one sample sequenced in a study of blood T cell repertoires in COVID-19. The protocol was immunoSEQ multiplex PCR, while the TCRdb copy is restricted to in-frame clones and leaves out a portion. This repertoire shows 350,000 to 450,000 clones, 75% to 90% found once; its top ten account for 3.5% to 4%. Sequenced material: peripheral blood. These receptors were collected from a woman aged 18-30 years with acute or convalescent COVID-19.

The J gene is TRBJ2-5, the V gene TRBV7-8, with 9 bases lining up with TRBD1. Trimming cost V 6 bases and J 2 bases; bases outside gene matches: 16. The germline V gene encodes CDR1 SGHVS and CDR2 FQNEAQ. This CDR3 comprises 18 residues. In nucleotides, the CDR3 is TGTGCCAGCAGTCACGGGACAGGGCAAATCAAGCCTCAAGAGACCCAGTACTTC. Residues: CASSHGTGQIKPQETQYF.

This rearrangement joins TRBV4-2 to TRBJ2-7; 10 bases align to TRBD2. In germline, CDR1 is LGHNA, CDR2 YNFKEQ. The length of the CDR3 is 15 residues. V gave up 3 bases and J gave up 0 bases; unmatched junction bases: 2. This CDR3 reads CASSHSSGGSYEQYF. CDR3 in DNA: TGTGCCAGCAGCCATTCTAGCGGGGGCTCCTACGAGCAGTACTTC.

The chain combines TRBV23-1 with TRBJ2-2; 10 positions agree with TRBD1. TRBV23-1 is sorted into the ORF group, with uncertain function. The CDR3 contains 14 residues. Unmatched junction bases numbered 2, after V lost 7 bases and J lost 3 bases. DNA for the CDR3: TGCGCCAGCACAGGGACAGGGGACACCGGGGAGCTGTTTTTT. It specifies CASTGTGDTGELFF.

This clone has just one count. The chain joins TRBV3-1 (or the pseudogene TRBV3-2) to TRBJ1-1; 9 positions match TRBD1. From germline, CDR1 is LGHDT and CDR2 YNNKEL (reference sequence). The CDR3 contains 14 residues. V shed 1 base, J shed 4 bases, and the junction held 1 base outside the gene matches. The CDR3 bases are TGTGCCAGCAGCCAAGGGGACAGGGTCACTGAAGCTTTCTTT. Translation gives CASSQGDRVTEAFF.

The V gene is TRBV6-5, the J gene TRBJ1-1, with 7 bases fitting TRBD1. With 3 bases clipped from V and 4 bases from J, the junction kept 5 bases outside the gene matches. CDR1 is MNHEY, CDR2 SVGAGI, per germline. The CDR3 has 14 amino acids. The CDR3 DNA follows: TGTGCCAGCAGTTATCGGGACAGATTCACTGAAGCTTTCTTT. Translated: CASSYRDRFTEAFF.

This clone was counted between two and nine times. The rearrangement uses TRBV5-1 and TRBJ1-4; 7 nucleotides match TRBD1. With V trimmed by 4 bases and J by 4 bases, 7 bases remained unmatched. The V gene's germline CDR1 is SGHRS and CDR2 YFSETQ. CDR3 size: 15 residues. The CDR3 protein is CASSMGQQNNEKLFF. The CDR3 nucleotides read TGCGCCAGCAGCATGGGACAGCAAAATAATGAAAAACTGTTTTTT.

Here the CDR3 reads CASSPISPGQAGQPQHF. The CDR3, as DNA: TGTGCCAGCAGCCCCATCTCCCCGGGACAGGCAGGTCAGCCCCAGCATTTT. The chain is built from TRBV27 and TRBJ1-5, with 8 nucleotides matching TRBD1. The CDR3 consists of 17 residues. Germline V gene lookup returns CDR1 MNHEY and CDR2 SMNVEV (reference sequence). V trimming: 6 bases; J trimming: 6 bases; junction bases outside the gene matches: 16.

The rearrangement links TRBV6-6 to TRBJ2-2, with a possible D match to TRBD1 (6 bases). V was pared by 6 bases and J by 4 bases, with 15 bases between. CDR3 length: 15 amino acids. Germline-derived CDR1 and CDR2 are MNHNY and SVGAGI (reference sequence). CDR3 loop: CASSLRGGVTGELFF. CDR3 coding DNA: TGTGCCAGCAGCCTCAGGGGTGGAGTCACCGGGGAGCTGTTTTTT.

This sequence joins TRBV18 and TRBJ2-7; 7 bases fit TRBD2. The germline V gene has CDR1 KGHSH and CDR2 LQKENI. The length of the CDR3 is 14 residues. The V and J ends lost 0 bases and 3 bases, in that order; junction bases with no gene match: 2. The CDR3 region has the DNA TGTGCCAGCTCACCACCGGGACTAAACTACGAGCAGTACTTC. Translating gives CASSPPGLNYEQYF.

The V gene is TRBV3-1 (or the pseudogene TRBV3-2), the J gene TRBJ1-2; TRBD1 matches at 8 bases. The V gene end was trimmed by 1 base and the J gene end by 7 bases; junction bases not matched to a gene: 5. The CDR3 is made up of 14 amino acids. The V gene's germline CDR1 is LGHDT and CDR2 YNNKEL (reference sequence). CDR3 coding DNA: TGTGCCAGCAGCCAAGGGGACAGGCCTCTTGGCTACACCTTC. Protein: CASSQGDRPLGYTF.

The chain joins TRBV7-2 to TRBJ1-5; D is uncertain. V gave up 2 bases and J gave up 8 bases, with 7 bases separating them. Germline V gives CDR1 SGHTA, CDR2 FQGNSA. The CDR3 is 12 amino acids. This chain's CDR3 is CASSLRTKPQHF. The CDR3 DNA reads TGTGCCAGCAGCTTAAGGACTAAGCCCCAGCATTTT.

The J gene is TRBJ1-4, the V gene TRBV30; TRBD1 matches at 7 bases. CDR1 GTSNPN and CDR2 SVGIG come from the germline V gene (reference sequence). CDR3 size: 15 residues. The junction had 11 bases not matched to a gene; V was cut back by 2 bases and J by 8 bases. CDR3 DNA: TGTGCCTGGAGTCCCAGACAGGGCCGGGGGGAAAAACTGTTTTTT. It yields the protein CAWSPRQGRGEKLFF.

This chain connects TRBV30 to TRBJ1-1, with TRBD1 as a possible D gene (5 bases). The CDR3 sequence is 13 residues long. V lost 5 bases, J lost 3 bases, and 13 bases lay in between. Per the germline V gene, CDR1 is GTSNPN and CDR2 is SVGIG (reference sequence). The DNA for the CDR3 is TGTGCCTGGGGGACGCGCAGGGACACTGAAGCTTTCTTT. It codes for CAWGTRRDTEAFF.

The chain has TRBV2 and TRBJ1-1; D is perhaps TRBD1 (6 bases). Germline CDR1 and CDR2: SNHLY and FYNNEI. Trimming took off 6 bases at V and 4 bases at J, with 15 bases between the two ends. This CDR3 has 14 residues. CDR3 nucleotide sequence: TGTGCCAGCAGCGTACAGGGATCGGTCACTGAAGCTTTCTTT. Translating gives CASSVQGSVTEAFF. Using reference TRBV2 and TRBJ1-1 for the parts outside the CDR3, the full variable domain is EPEVTQTPSHQVTQMGQEVILRCVPISNHLYFYWYRQILGQKVEFLVSFYNNEISEKSEIFDDQFSVERPDGSNFTLKIRSTKLEDSAMYFCASSVQGSVTEAFFGQGTRLTVV.

The V call is TRBV15, the J call TRBJ2-7; 8 bases fit TRBD2. Trimming removed 1 base from V and 0 bases from J; junction bases left unmatched: 2. From germline, CDR1 is LNHNV and CDR2 YYDKDF (reference sequence). This CDR3 is built from 15 residues. CDR3 bases: TGTGCCACCAGCAGAGCCGGGGGGGACTCCTACGAGCAGTACTTC. Translating it yields CATSRAGGDSYEQYF.

This clone has more than one count but fewer than ten. The chain uses TRBV4-2 and TRBJ1-3, with D perhaps matching TRBD1 (6 bases). Looked up from germline, CDR1 is LGHNA and CDR2 is YNFKEQ. Trimming removed 1 base at V and 0 bases at J, with 10 bases between. This CDR3 is 16 amino acids long. The CDR3 here is CASSQVGTTSGNTIYF. CDR3 coding DNA: TGTGCCAGCAGCCAAGTTGGGACAACCTCTGGAAACACCATATATTTT.

V usage is TRBV11-2 and J usage is TRBJ1-1; TRBD1 aligns across 9 bases. The V gene's germline CDR1 is SGHAT and CDR2 FQNNGV. This CDR3 contains 15 residues. With 1 base clipped from V and 6 bases from J, the junction kept 6 bases outside the gene matches. The CDR3 is CASSLGGQGVAEAFF. Written as DNA, the CDR3 is TGTGCCAGCAGCTTAGGGGGACAGGGAGTTGCTGAAGCTTTCTTT. Filled out from reference TRBV11-2 and TRBJ1-1, the complete variable domain reads EAGVAQSPRYKIIEKRQSVAFWCNPISGHATLYWYQQILGQGPKLLIQFQNNGVVDDSQLPKDRFSAERLKGVDSTLKIQPAKLEDSAVYLCASSLGGQGVAEAFFGQGTRLTVV.

This chain connects TRBV4-1 to TRBJ1-2; D is undetermined. Trimming shortened V by 0 bases and J by 1 base, and 9 bases separated the two germline ends. Germline V gene sequence: CDR1 MGHRA, CDR2 YSYEKL. This CDR3 spans 15 amino acids. The CDR3 nucleotides are TGCGCCAGCAGCCAAGATCAGAATATTAACTATGGCTACACCTTC. Protein product: CASSQDQNINYGYTF.

This chain links TRBV19 with TRBJ2-3; a weak D match, TRBD1 (6 bases). The CDR3 loop spans 15 amino acids. Looked up from germline, CDR1 is LNHDA and CDR2 is SQIVND (reference sequence). The V and J ends lost 1 base and 0 bases respectively, with 8 bases between them. CDR3 sequence: CASSIADSSTDTQYF. The CDR3 bases are TGTGCCAGTAGTATAGCGGACAGCAGCACAGATACGCAGTATTTT.

The chain couples TRBV5-1 to TRBJ2-1; 8 bases agree with TRBD1. The germline V gene encodes CDR1 SGHRS and CDR2 YFSETQ. The junction had 6 bases not matched to a gene; V was cut back by 0 bases and J by 7 bases. The CDR3 has 15 amino acids. The CDR3 nucleotides read TGCGCCAGCAGCTTGGAAGCAGGGGGCCTAAATGAGCAGTTCTTC. Translating gives CASSLEAGGLNEQFF.

This clone occurred once. V gene TRBV24-1 combines with J gene TRBJ2-7; D gene uncertain. The germline V gene has CDR1 KGHDR and CDR2 SFDVKD. The V gene lost 5 bases and the J gene lost 4 bases, with 11 bases spanning the gap. The CDR3 covers 13 residues. The CDR3 loop is CATSVAGNYEQYF. DNA for the CDR3: TGTGCCACCAGTGTCGCAGGTAATTACGAGCAGTACTTC.

In this sample, this clone turned up a few times. J is TRBJ1-2 and V is TRBV4-2, with D uncertain. V was trimmed by 1 base and J by 4 bases, leaving 10 bases between them. Germline loops: CDR1 LGHNA, CDR2 YNFKEQ. The CDR3 spans 14 residues. Here the CDR3 DNA reads TGTGCCAGCAGCCAAGCAGGAGGCGGCTATGGCTACACCTTC. Translated, it gives CASSQAGGGYGYTF.